This TCR beta chain came from a study of blood T cell repertoires in COVID-19. Study-wide context: Acute and convalescent COVID-19 samples came from the United States, Italy and Spain.

Trimming shortened V by 0 bases and J by 10 bases, and 15 bases separated the two germline ends. The CDR3 consists of 15 residues. CDR1 is MGHRA, CDR2 YSYEKL, per germline. The method was immunoSEQ multiplex PCR; TCRdb's version includes in-frame clones alone and lacks a portion of them. The sample yields 150,000 to 200,000 clones, about 83% seen once. The cohort comprised adults aged roughly 18 to 95 years residing in approximately 25 US areas. Participant reports of clinical history set cohort assignment. Exposed volunteers were people who met a COVID-19 case within 2 weeks before study entry. This clonotype was sampled from a woman aged 25-40 years who had been exposed to COVID-19. Sequenced: PBMCs or T cells enriched from blood (not recorded which). The V call is TRBV4-1, the J call TRBJ1-4, with a tentative D call TRBD1 (6 bases). The CDR3 DNA sequence: TGCGCCAGCAGCCAAGATCGGAACCAAGGGGGAAAACTGTTTTTT. Protein sequence: CASSQDRNQGGKLFF.